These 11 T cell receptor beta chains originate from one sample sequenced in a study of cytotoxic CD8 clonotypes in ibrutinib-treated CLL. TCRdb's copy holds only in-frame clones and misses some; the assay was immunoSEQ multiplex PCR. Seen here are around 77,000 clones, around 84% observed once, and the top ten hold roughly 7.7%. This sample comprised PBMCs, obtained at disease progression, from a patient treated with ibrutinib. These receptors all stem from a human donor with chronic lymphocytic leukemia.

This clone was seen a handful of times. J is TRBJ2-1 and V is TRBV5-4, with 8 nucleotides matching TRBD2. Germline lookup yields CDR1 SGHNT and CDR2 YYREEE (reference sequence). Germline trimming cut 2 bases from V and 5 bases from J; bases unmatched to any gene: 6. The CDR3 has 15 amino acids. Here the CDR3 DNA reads TGTGCCAGCAGCTTCCCAACGGGAGGGAACAATGAGCAGTTCTTC. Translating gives CASSFPTGGNNEQFF.

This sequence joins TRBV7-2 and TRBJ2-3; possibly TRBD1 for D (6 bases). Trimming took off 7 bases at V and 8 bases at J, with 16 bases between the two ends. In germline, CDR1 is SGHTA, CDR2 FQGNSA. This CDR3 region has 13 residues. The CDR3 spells CASTGQSTGTQYF. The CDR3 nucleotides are TGTGCCAGCACAGGACAGTCGACGGGTACGCAGTATTTT.

CDR3 in amino acids: CASPGRCEQFF. For the CDR3, the DNA is TGTGCCAGCCCCGGCAGGTGTGAGCAGTTCTTC. This chain links TRBV6-5 with TRBJ2-1; D remains unclear. Per germline, CDR1 MNHEY and CDR2 SVGAGI. The CDR3 loop spans 11 amino acids. The V end was cut by 8 bases, the J end by 9 bases, with 11 bases between.

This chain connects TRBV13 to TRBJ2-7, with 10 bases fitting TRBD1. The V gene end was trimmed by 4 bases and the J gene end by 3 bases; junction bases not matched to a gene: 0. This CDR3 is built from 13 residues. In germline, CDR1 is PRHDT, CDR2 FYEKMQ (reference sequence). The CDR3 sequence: CASSWTGGYEQYF. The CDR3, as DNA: TGTGCCAGCAGCTGGACAGGGGGCTACGAGCAGTACTTC. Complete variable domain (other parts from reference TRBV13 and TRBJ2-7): AAGVIQSPRHLIKEKRETATLKCYPIPRHDTVYWYQQGPGQDPQFLISFYEKMQSDKGSIPDRFSAQQFSDYHSELNMSSLELGDSALYFCASSWTGGYEQYFGPGTRLTVT.

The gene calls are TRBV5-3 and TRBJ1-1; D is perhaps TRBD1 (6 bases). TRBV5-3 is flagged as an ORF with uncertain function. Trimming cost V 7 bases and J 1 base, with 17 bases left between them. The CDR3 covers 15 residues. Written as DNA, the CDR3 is TGTGCCAGAGGGTCCCACAGGGATGCGAACACTGAAGCTTTCTTT. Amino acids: CARGSHRDANTEAFF.

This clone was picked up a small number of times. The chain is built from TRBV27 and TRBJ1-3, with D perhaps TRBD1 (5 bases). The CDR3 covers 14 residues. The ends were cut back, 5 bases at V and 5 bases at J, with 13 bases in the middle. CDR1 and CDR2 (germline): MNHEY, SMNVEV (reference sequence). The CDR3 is CASSPRQRRNTIYF. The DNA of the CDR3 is TGTGCCAGCAGTCCCCGACAGAGAAGAAACACCATATATTTT.

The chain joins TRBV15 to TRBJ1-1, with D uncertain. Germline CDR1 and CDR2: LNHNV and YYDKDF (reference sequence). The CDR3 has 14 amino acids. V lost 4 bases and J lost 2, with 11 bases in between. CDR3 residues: CATSTRGSNTEAFF. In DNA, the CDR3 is TGTGCCACCAGCACCAGAGGCAGTAACACTGAAGCTTTCTTT.

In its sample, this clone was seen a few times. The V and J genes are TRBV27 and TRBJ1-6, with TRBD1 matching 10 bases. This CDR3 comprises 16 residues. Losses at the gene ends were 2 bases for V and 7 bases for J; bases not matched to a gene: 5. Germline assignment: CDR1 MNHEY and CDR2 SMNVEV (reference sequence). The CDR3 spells CASSLRQGARNSPLHF. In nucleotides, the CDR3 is TGTGCCAGCAGTTTAAGACAGGGGGCGCGCAATTCACCCCTCCACTTT.

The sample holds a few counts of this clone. The CDR3 coding sequence is TGTGCCAGCAGTTACGAGGGTGGAAGGGCAAACACTGAAGCTTTCTTT. It encodes CASSYEGGRANTEAFF. This chain uses TRBV6-5 with TRBJ1-1; D call uncertain. Germline V lookup: CDR1 MNHEY, CDR2 SVGAGI. The CDR3 runs 16 residues. V was clipped by 2 bases and J by 2 bases, with 15 bases between them.

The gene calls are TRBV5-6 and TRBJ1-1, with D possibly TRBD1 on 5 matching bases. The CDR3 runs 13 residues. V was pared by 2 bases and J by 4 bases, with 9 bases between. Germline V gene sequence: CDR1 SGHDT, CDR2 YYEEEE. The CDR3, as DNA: TGTGCCAGCAGCTTACGGGGCAGCACTGAAGCTTTCTTT. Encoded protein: CASSLRGSTEAFF.

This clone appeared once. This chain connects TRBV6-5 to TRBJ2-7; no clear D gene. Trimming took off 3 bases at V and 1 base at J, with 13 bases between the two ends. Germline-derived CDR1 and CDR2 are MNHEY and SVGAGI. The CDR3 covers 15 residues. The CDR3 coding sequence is TGTGCCAGCAGTTATTCCCGAGACCCGTCCTACGAGCAGTACTTC. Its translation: CASSYSRDPSYEQYF.